The rows below give T cell receptor beta chains drawn from one sample of a study of blood T cell repertoires in COVID-19. The method was immunoSEQ multiplex PCR; TCRdb's version includes in-frame clones alone and lacks a portion of them. The table lists hundreds of thousands of clones, 88% of them singletons. The sequencing input was PBMCs or T cells enriched from blood (not recorded which). These receptors originate from a woman aged 55-75 years in a cohort exposed to, infected with or recovered from COVID-19 (not recorded which). The CDR3 runs from the conserved cysteine through the conserved F or W. A D gene is named only where the DNA matches it firmly. Part of the rows lack a size; the others show once, few, many or a class for expanded clones.

size,V,D,J,CDR3,DNA
many,TRBV4-2,NA,TRBJ2-7,CASSQEGASYEQYF,TGTGCCAGCAGCCAAGAGGGGGCTAGTTACGAGCAGTACTTC
NA,TRBV27,NA,TRBJ1-4,CASSLSSGFNEKLFF,TGTGCCAGCAGTTTATCTTCAGGGTTTAATGAAAAACTGTTTTTT
NA,TRBV30,TRBD2,TRBJ2-5,CAWTLASGLGEETQYF,TGTGCCTGGACCCTTGCATCCGGACTAGGAGAAGAGACCCAGTACTTC
once,TRBV9,TRBD1,TRBJ1-2,CASSVRQGAGVKDGYTF,TGTGCCAGCAGCGTCCGACAGGGGGCAGGAGTCAAGGATGGCTACACCTTC
once,TRBV7-7,NA,TRBJ2-2,CASSQSRANTGELFF,TGTGCTAGCAGCCAATCGAGGGCGAACACCGGGGAGCTGTTTTTT
once,TRBV6-5,TRBD1,TRBJ1-6,CASSYGDRDTSPLHF,TGTGCCAGCAGTTACGGGGACAGGGATACTTCACCCCTCCACTTT
NA,TRBV12-3/TRBV12-4,NA,TRBJ1-2,CASSYTGNYGYTF,TGTGCCAGCAGTTATACAGGGAACTATGGCTACACCTTC
NA,TRBV11-2,TRBD2,TRBJ2-1,CASSTRAGGGAYNEQFF,TGTGCCAGCAGCACCCGCGCGGGAGGGGGCGCCTACAATGAGCAGTTCTTC
NA,TRBV28,NA,TRBJ1-5,CASSLFQRSNQPQHF,TGTGCCAGCAGTTTATTCCAGCGTAGCAATCAGCCCCAGCATTTT
NA,TRBV7-3,TRBD2,TRBJ2-1,CASSLSGGSAYNEQFF,TGTGCCAGCAGCTTATCCGGCGGGAGCGCCTACAATGAGCAGTTCTTC
NA,TRBV2,NA,TRBJ2-1,CASSEFLAGDNEQFF,TGTGCCAGCAGTGAGTTCCTAGCTGGGGACAATGAGCAGTTCTTC
NA,TRBV15,NA,TRBJ2-5,CATSRAPRAGETQYF,TGTGCCACCAGCAGAGCCCCCCGTGCCGGGGAGACCCAGTACTTC
NA,TRBV7-8,TRBD1,TRBJ1-3,CASSSATGSLAGNTIYF,TGTGCCAGCAGCTCGGCGACAGGGTCTCTGGCTGGAAACACCATATATTTT
NA,TRBV25-1,TRBD1,TRBJ2-7,CASNPGQGWYEQYF,TGTGCCAGCAATCCGGGACAGGGCTGGTACGAGCAGTACTTC
NA,TRBV29-1,NA,TRBJ1-1,CSVEGEGGSSTEAFF,TGCAGCGTTGAAGGGGAGGGGGGGTCGAGCACTGAAGCTTTCTTT
NA,TRBV5-4,TRBD1,TRBJ2-3,CASAIGTAIRSADTQYF,TGTGCCAGCGCTATAGGGACAGCCATTCGGAGCGCAGATACGCAGTATTTT
NA,TRBV3-1/TRBV3-2,TRBD1,TRBJ1-1,CASSHGQGNTEAFF,TGTGCCAGCAGCCACGGACAGGGGAACACTGAAGCTTTCTTT
NA,TRBV19,TRBD1,TRBJ2-5,CASTDRDRGQETQYF,TGTGCCAGTACCGACCGGGACAGGGGGCAAGAGACCCAGTACTTC
NA,TRBV7-8,TRBD1,TRBJ1-3,CASSLDRGPGNTIYF,TGTGCCAGCAGCTTAGACAGGGGGCCGGGAAACACCATATATTTT
NA,TRBV7-2,NA,TRBJ2-3,CASSPSSVRGTQYF,TGTGCCAGCAGCCCCTCGTCGGTTCGGGGTACGCAGTATTTT
NA,TRBV7-3,TRBD2,TRBJ2-2,CASSFGLAGGTGELFF,TGTGCCAGCAGCTTCGGACTAGCGGGAGGAACCGGGGAGCTGTTTTTT
NA,TRBV14,TRBD1,TRBJ1-4,CASSPYTTGGFEKLFF,TGTGCCAGCAGCCCCTACACGACAGGGGGTTTTGAAAAACTGTTTTTT
NA,TRBV2,TRBD1,TRBJ1-1,CASRARQGAPNTEAFF,TGTGCCAGCAGGGCTAGACAGGGGGCCCCGAACACTGAAGCTTTCTTT
NA,TRBV11-2,NA,TRBJ2-6,CASSLRQSGANVLTF,TGTGCCAGCAGCTTACGACAGTCTGGGGCCAACGTCCTGACTTTC
NA,TRBV28,NA,TRBJ1-4,CASRGYREGSEKLFF,TGTGCCAGCAGGGGGTACAGGGAAGGAAGTGAAAAACTGTTTTTT
NA,TRBV28,TRBD2,TRBJ2-3,CASSSGIAGGLGTDTQYF,TGTGCCAGCAGTTCCGGAATAGCGGGAGGGCTCGGGACAGATACGCAGTATTTT
NA,TRBV3-1/TRBV3-2,NA,TRBJ1-2,CASSQDFGVDYGYTF,TGTGCCAGCAGCCAAGATTTCGGGGTTGACTATGGCTACACCTTC
NA,TRBV18,TRBD2,TRBJ2-1,CASSPLAAGTSGNNEQFF,TGTGCCAGCTCCCCTCTAGCGGCCGGGACGAGCGGGAACAATGAGCAGTTCTTC
NA,TRBV28,NA,TRBJ1-2,CASSTYRADYGYTF,TGTGCCAGCAGTACGTACAGGGCGGACTATGGCTACACCTTC
NA,TRBV10-1,NA,TRBJ2-7,CASSARVAGVYEQYF,TGCGCCAGCAGTGCCCGGGTTGCAGGGGTCTACGAGCAGTACTTC
NA,TRBV15,TRBD1,TRBJ2-5,CATSGWDSSQETQYF,TGTGCCACCAGCGGATGGGACAGCTCCCAAGAGACCCAGTACTTC
NA,TRBV11-3,NA,TRBJ1-4,CASSSGGTVDNEKLFF,TGTGCCAGCAGCTCTGGAGGGACGGTCGATAATGAAAAACTGTTTTTT
once,TRBV12-3/TRBV12-4,NA,TRBJ1-4,CASSRANEKLFF,TGTGCCAGCAGTCGGGCTAATGAAAAACTGTTTTTT
NA,TRBV27,TRBD1,TRBJ1-2,CASSLRGTGFNYGYTF,TGTGCCAGCAGTTTACGGGGGACAGGGTTTAACTATGGCTACACCTTC
NA,TRBV5-1,NA,TRBJ2-6,CASSPGVGKGANVLTF,TGCGCCAGCAGCCCCGGGGTGGGAAAGGGGGCCAACGTCCTGACTTTC
NA,TRBV5-4,NA,TRBJ1-4,CASSFEGRVNEKLFF,TGTGCCAGCAGCTTCGAAGGGAGGGTTAATGAAAAACTGTTTTTT
few,TRBV27,TRBD1,TRBJ2-2,CASSSTQGLTNTGELFF,TGTGCCAGCAGCTCTACACAGGGGCTCACGAACACCGGGGAGCTGTTTTTT
NA,TRBV7-2,NA,TRBJ1-1,CASSLTTGPTEAFF,TGTGCCAGCAGCTTGACAACAGGGCCCACTGAAGCTTTCTTT
NA,TRBV11-3,NA,TRBJ1-2,CASSLSGGSGYTF,TGTGCCAGCAGCCTCTCAGGTGGGAGTGGCTACACCTTC
few,TRBV29-1,NA,TRBJ2-1,CSVILQGRIYNEQFF,TGCAGCGTTATTTTACAGGGCAGGATCTACAATGAGCAGTTCTTC
NA,TRBV7-8,TRBD2,TRBJ2-2,CASSLAGGNTGELFF,TGTGCCAGCAGCCTAGCGGGGGGGAACACCGGGGAGCTGTTTTTT
NA,TRBV5-1,NA,TRBJ1-1,CASSLGGPTEAFF,TGCGCCAGCAGCTTGGGGGGGCCCACTGAAGCTTTCTTT
NA,TRBV3-1/TRBV3-2,NA,TRBJ2-5,CASSQARVETQYF,TGTGCCAGCAGCCAAGCACGGGTGGAGACCCAGTACTTC
NA,TRBV24-1,TRBD2,TRBJ2-1,CATSLLAGEINEQFF,TGTGCCACCAGTCTTCTAGCGGGAGAAATAAATGAGCAGTTCTTC
NA,TRBV14,TRBD2,TRBJ2-7,CASRPAGGTYEQYF,TGTGCCAGCAGACCAGCGGGAGGAACCTACGAGCAGTACTTC
once,TRBV5-1,TRBD1,TRBJ2-2,CASSLVQTGGNTGELFF,TGCGCCAGCAGCTTGGTCCAGACAGGGGGCAACACCGGGGAGCTGTTTTTT
NA,TRBV9,NA,TRBJ2-7,CASSVGGGSEQYF,TGTGCCAGCAGCGTAGGTGGAGGCTCCGAGCAGTACTTC
NA,TRBV5-8,TRBD1,TRBJ1-1,CASSRRDSLNTEAFF,TGTGCCAGCAGCCGCCGGGACAGCTTGAACACTGAAGCTTTCTTT
NA,TRBV30,NA,TRBJ1-2,CAWTADTRTYGYTF,TGTGCCTGGACCGCGGACACGAGAACCTATGGCTACACCTTC
NA,TRBV27,TRBD1,TRBJ2-1,CASSLTGQGINEQFF,TGTGCCAGCAGTTTAACGGGACAGGGGATAAATGAGCAGTTCTTC
NA,TRBV5-1,TRBD1,TRBJ1-2,CASRRRQGDYGYTF,TGCGCCAGCAGGAGACGACAGGGGGACTATGGCTACACCTTC
once,TRBV29-1,TRBD1,TRBJ2-3,CSANRGSDTQYF,TGCAGCGCGAACAGGGGATCAGATACGCAGTATTTT
NA,TRBV24-1,TRBD1,TRBJ2-2,CATGGQGGAGELFF,TGTGCCACTGGGGGACAGGGTGGTGCCGGGGAGCTGTTTTTT
once,TRBV15,NA,TRBJ1-3,CATSRGRDSGNTIYF,TGTGCCACCAGCAGAGGTCGAGACTCTGGAAACACCATATATTTT
NA,TRBV5-4,TRBD2,TRBJ2-1,CASSLAGVTYNEQFF,TGTGCCAGCAGCCTAGCGGGAGTGACCTACAATGAGCAGTTCTTC